This TCR beta chain came from a study of PD-1 blockade in classical Hodgkin lymphoma. Study observations and caveats: Prior to therapy, complete responders displayed diversity much like that of newly diagnosed patients. Researchers reported that CD4+ TCR diversity, though not CD8+, rose significantly by C4D1. Underlying causes for the observed repertoire differences were not defined, possibly disease activity or prior therapy.

CDR3 length: 15 amino acids. The germline V gene encodes CDR1 SGHTA and CDR2 FQGNSA. V was trimmed by 5 bases and J by 7 bases, leaving 18 bases between them. Autologous stem cell transplantation was followed by relapse in every patient, and brentuximab vedotin exposure varied. Worth noting for this clone: Its antigen is undetermined.

Sequencing was performed with immunoSEQ multiplex PCR; in TCRdb, only in-frame clones are kept and a portion is missing. The sample lists some 150,000 clones; around four fifths were seen once. The TCR originated in a human donor with classical Hodgkin lymphoma. This specimen consisted of peripheral blood mononuclear cells (PBMCs), obtained before the second cycle of nivolumab. The chain couples TRBV7-2 to TRBJ2-4; D perhaps matches TRBD2 (7 bases). CDR3 in DNA: TGTGCCAGCAGCCGGGGGGCGGGCCGAGTCAACATTCAGTACTTC. It yields the protein CASSRGAGRVNIQYF. The whole variable domain, filled in from reference TRBV7-2 and TRBJ2-4, reads GAGVSQSPSNKVTEKGKDVELRCDPISGHTALYWYRQSLGQGLEFLIYFQGNSAPDKSGLPSDRFSAERTGGSVSTLTIQRTQQEDSAVYLCASSRGAGRVNIQYFGAGTRLSVL.